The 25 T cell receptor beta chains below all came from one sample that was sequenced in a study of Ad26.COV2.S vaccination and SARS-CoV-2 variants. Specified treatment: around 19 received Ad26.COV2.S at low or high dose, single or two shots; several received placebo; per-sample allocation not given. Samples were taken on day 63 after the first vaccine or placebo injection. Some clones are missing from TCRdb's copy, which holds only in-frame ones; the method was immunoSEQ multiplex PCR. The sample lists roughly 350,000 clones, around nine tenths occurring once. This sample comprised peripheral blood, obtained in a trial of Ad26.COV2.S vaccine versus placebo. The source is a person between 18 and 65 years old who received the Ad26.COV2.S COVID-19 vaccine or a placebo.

CDR3 protein: CASSLGQGFRKLFF. The CDR3 DNA reads as TGTGCCAGCAGCTTGGGACAGGGGTTTAGAAAACTGTTTTTT. The chain couples TRBV5-6 to TRBJ1-4; 8 nucleotides line up with TRBD1. The germline V gene encodes CDR1 SGHDT and CDR2 YYEEEE. The J segment lost 10 bases and the V segment lost 0 bases, leaving 5 bases of the junction unmatched. The CDR3 is made up of 14 amino acids.

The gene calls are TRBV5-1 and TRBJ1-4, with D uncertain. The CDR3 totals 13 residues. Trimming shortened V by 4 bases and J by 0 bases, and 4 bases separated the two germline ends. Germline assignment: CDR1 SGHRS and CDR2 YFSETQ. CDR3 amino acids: CASSSATNEKLFF. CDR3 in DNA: TGCGCCAGCAGCAGTGCAACTAATGAAAAACTGTTTTTT. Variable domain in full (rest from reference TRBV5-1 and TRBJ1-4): KAGVTQTPRYLIKTRGQQVTLSCSPISGHRSVSWYQQTPGQGLQFLFEYFSETQRNKGNFPGRFSGRQFSNSRSEMNVSTLELGDSALYLCASSSATNEKLFFGSGTQLSVL.

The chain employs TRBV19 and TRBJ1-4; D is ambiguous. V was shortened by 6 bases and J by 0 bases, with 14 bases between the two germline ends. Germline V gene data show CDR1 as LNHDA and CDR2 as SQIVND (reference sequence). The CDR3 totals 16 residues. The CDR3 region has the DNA TGTGCCAGTAGGGAAGGAAGGCCAACAACTAATGAAAAACTGTTTTTT. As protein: CASREGRPTTNEKLFF.

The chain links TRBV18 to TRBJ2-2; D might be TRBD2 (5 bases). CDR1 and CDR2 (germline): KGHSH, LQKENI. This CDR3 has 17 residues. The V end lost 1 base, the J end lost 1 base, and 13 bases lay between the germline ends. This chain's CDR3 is CASSPQDGAVNTGELFF. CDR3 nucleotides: TGTGCCAGCTCACCACAGGATGGAGCGGTGAACACCGGGGAGCTGTTTTTT.

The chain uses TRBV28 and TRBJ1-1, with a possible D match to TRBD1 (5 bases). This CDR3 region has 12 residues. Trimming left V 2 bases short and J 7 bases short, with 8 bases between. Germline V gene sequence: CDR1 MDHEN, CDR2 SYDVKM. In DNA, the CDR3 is TGTGCCAGCAGTTTAGAACAGGTTGAAGCTTTCTTT. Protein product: CASSLEQVEAFF.

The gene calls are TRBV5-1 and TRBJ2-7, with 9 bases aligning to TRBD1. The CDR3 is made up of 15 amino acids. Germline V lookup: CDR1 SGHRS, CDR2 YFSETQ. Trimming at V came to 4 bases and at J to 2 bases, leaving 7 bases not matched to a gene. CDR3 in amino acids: CASSVGTGIPYEQYF. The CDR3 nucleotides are TGCGCCAGCAGCGTGGGGACAGGGATTCCCTACGAGCAGTACTTC.

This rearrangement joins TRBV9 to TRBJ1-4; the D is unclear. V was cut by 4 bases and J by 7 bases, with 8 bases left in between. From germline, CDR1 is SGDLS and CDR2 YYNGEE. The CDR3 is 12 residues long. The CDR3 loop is CASSTRGEKLFF. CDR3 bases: TGTGCCAGCAGCACCCGAGGTGAAAAACTGTTTTTT.

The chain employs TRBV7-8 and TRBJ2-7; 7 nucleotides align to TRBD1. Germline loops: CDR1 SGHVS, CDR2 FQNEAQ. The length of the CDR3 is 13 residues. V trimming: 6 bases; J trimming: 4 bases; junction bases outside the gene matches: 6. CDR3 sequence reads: CASRGTETYEQYF. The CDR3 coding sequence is TGTGCCAGCAGGGGGACAGAGACGTACGAGCAGTACTTC.

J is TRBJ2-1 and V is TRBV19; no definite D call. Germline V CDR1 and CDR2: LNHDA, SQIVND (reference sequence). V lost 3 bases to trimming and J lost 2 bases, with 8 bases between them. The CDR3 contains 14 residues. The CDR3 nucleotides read TGTGCCAGTAGTATGTGGCCCGCCTACAATGAGCAGTTCTTC. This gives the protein CASSMWPAYNEQFF.

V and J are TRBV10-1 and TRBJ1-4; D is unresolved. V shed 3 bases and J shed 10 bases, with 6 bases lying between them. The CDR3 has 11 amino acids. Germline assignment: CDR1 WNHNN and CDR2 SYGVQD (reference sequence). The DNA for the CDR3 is TGCGCCAGCAGTGAAGGCAGAAAACTGTTTTTT. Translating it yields CASSEGRKLFF.

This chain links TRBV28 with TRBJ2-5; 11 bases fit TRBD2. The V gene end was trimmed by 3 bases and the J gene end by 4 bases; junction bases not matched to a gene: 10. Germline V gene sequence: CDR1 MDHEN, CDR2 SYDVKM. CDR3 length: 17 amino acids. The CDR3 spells CASSFLGTSGVRETQYF. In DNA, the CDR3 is TGTGCCAGCAGTTTCTTGGGGACTAGCGGTGTTAGAGAGACCCAGTACTTC.

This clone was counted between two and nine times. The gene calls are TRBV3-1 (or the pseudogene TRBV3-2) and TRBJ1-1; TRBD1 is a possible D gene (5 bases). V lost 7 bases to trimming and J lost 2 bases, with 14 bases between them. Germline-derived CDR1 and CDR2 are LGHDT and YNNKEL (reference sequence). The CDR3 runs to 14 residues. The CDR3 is CASTEMGVNTEAFF. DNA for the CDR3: TGTGCCAGCACTGAAATGGGGGTTAACACTGAAGCTTTCTTT.

In DNA form, the CDR3 reads TGTGCCTGGACAGGGATCGGGGCTGAAGCTTTCTTT. It encodes CAWTGIGAEAFF. V is TRBV30 and J is TRBJ1-1; the D gene is possibly TRBD1 (5 bases). In germline, CDR1 is GTSNPN, CDR2 SVGIG (reference sequence). The CDR3 is made up of 12 amino acids. V was pared by 4 bases and J by 6 bases, with 12 bases between.

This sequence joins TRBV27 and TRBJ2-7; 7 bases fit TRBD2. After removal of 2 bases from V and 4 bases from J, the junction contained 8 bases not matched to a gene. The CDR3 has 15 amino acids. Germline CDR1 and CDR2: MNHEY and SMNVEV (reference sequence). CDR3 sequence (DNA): TGTGCCAGCAGTTTAGCGGGAGAGGTTGGATACGAGCAGTACTTC. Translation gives CASSLAGEVGYEQYF.

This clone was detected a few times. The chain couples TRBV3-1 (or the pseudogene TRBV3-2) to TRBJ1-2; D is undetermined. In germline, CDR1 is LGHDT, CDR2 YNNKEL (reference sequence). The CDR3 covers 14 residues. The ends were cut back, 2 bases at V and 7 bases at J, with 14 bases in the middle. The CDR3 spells CASSQTGSRSGYTF. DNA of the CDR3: TGTGCCAGCAGCCAAACCGGGAGTAGGTCTGGCTACACCTTC.

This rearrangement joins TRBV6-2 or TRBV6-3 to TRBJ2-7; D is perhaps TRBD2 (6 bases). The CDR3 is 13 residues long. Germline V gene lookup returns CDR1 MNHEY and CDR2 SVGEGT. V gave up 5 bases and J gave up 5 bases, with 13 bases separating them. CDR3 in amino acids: CASSPAGGDEQYF. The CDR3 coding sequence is TGTGCCAGCAGTCCCGCCGGGGGTGACGAGCAGTACTTC.

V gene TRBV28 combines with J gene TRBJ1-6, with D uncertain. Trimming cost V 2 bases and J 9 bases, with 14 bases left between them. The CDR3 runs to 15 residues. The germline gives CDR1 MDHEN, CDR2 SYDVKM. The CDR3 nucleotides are TGTGCCAGCAGTTTAAACCCGGCAAGGCTTTCACCCCTCCACTTT. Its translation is CASSLNPARLSPLHF.

CDR3 sequence: CASSWPGQGAGEQYF. For the CDR3, the DNA is TGTGCCAGCAGCTGGCCGGGACAGGGGGCTGGCGAGCAGTACTTC. The rearrangement joins TRBV3-1 (or the pseudogene TRBV3-2) to TRBJ2-7, with 12 nucleotides matching TRBD1. The CDR3 length is 15 residues. Trimming removed 5 bases from V and 6 bases from J; junction bases left unmatched: 8. The germline V gene encodes CDR1 LGHDT and CDR2 YNNKEL (reference sequence).

CDR3 nucleotides: TGTGCCAGCAGGGACAGGGACACTAGCACAGATACGCAGTATTTT. Its protein product is CASRDRDTSTDTQYF. V and J are TRBV28 and TRBJ2-3; 8 nucleotides match TRBD1. Trimming removed 6 bases from V and 0 bases from J; junction bases left unmatched: 5. The CDR3 is 15 amino acids. Looked up from germline, CDR1 is MDHEN and CDR2 is SYDVKM.

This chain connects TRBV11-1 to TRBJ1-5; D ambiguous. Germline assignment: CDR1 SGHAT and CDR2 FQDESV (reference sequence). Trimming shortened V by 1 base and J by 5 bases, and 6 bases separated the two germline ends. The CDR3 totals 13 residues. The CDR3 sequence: CASSLGPDQPQHF. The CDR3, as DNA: TGTGCCAGCAGCTTAGGACCAGATCAGCCCCAGCATTTT.

CDR3 nucleotides: TGTGCCAGCAGTTACTCCGGGACCGGGACTACCCACAATGAGCAGTTCTTC. Translating gives CASSYSGTGTTHNEQFF. The genes are TRBV6-2 or TRBV6-3 and TRBJ2-1, with TRBD2 identical over 7 bases. V trimming: 0 bases; J trimming: 5 bases; junction bases outside the gene matches: 10. This CDR3 has 17 amino acids. Germline assignment: CDR1 MNHEY and CDR2 SVGEGT.

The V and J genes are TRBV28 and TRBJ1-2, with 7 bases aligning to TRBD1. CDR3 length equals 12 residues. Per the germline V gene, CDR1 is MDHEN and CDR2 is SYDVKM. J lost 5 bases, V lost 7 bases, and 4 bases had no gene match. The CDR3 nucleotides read TGTGCCAGCACTCGGGACAGATATGGCTACACCTTC. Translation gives CASTRDRYGYTF.

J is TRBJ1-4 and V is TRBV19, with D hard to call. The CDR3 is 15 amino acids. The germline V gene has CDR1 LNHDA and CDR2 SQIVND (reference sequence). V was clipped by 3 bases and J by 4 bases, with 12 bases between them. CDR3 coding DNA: TGTGCCAGTAGTATTGGGCAGAGCAATAATGAAAAACTGTTTTTT. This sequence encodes CASSIGQSNNEKLFF.

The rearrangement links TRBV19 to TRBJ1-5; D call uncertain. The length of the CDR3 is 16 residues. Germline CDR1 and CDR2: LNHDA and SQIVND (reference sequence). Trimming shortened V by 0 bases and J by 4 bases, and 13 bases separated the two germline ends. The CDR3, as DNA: TGTGCCAGTAGTATAGAGTTGAGTCGGGTAAATCAGCCCCAGCATTTT. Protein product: CASSIELSRVNQPQHF.

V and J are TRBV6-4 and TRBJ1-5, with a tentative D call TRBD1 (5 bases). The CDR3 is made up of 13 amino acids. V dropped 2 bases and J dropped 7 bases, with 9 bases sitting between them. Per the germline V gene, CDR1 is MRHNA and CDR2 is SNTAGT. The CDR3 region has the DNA TGTGCCAGCAGTGACAGGGGAGGGCAGCCCCAGCATTTT. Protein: CASSDRGGQPQHF.